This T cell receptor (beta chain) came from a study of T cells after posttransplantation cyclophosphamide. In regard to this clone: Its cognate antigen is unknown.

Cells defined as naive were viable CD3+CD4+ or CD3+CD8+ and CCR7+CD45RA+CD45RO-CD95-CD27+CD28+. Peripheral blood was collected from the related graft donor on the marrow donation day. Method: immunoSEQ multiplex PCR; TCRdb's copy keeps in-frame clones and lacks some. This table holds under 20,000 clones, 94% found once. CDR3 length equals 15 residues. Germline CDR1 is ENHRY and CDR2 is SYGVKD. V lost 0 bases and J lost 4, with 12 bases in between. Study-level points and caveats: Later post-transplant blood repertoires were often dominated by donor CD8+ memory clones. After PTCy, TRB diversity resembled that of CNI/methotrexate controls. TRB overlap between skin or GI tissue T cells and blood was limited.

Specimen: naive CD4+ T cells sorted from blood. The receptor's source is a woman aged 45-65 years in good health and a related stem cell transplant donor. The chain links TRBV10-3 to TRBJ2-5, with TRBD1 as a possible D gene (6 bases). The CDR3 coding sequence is TGTGCCATCAGTGAGTCCACAGGGTGGGGAGAGACCCAGTACTTC. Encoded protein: CAISESTGWGETQYF.